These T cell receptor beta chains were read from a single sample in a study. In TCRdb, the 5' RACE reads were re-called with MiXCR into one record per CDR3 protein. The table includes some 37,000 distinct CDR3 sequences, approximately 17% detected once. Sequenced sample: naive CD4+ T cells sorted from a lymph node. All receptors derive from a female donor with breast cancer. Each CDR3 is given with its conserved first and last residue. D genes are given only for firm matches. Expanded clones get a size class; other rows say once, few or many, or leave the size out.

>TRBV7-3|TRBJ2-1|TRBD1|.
CASSLRQGGPSEQFF
TGTGCCAGCAGCTTAAGACAGGGTGGCCCCAGTGAGCAGTTCTTC
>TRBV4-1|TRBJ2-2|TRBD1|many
CASSDRGNTGELFF
TGCGCCAGCAGTGACAGGGGAAACACCGGGGAGCTGTTTTTT
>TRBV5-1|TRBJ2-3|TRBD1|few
CASSPTPGTGGTDTQYF
TGCGCCAGCAGCCCTACACCCGGGACAGGGGGTACAGATACGCAGTATTTT
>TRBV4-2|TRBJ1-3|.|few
CASSQQYKGGRNTIYF
TGTGCCAGCAGCCAGCAATACAAGGGTGGTCGAAACACCATATATTTT
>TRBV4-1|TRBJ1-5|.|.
CASSQDPTGGQPQHF
TGCGCCAGCAGCCAAGATCCCACAGGAGGTCAGCCCCAGCATTTT
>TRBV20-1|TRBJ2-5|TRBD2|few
CSASPGTRRKETQYF
TGCAGTGCTAGCCCCGGGACTAGGCGTAAAGAGACCCAGTACTTC
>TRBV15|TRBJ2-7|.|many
CATSRRRGSSYEQYF
TGTGCCACCAGCAGAAGGAGGGGGTCCTCCTACGAGCAGTACTTC
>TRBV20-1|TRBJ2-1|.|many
CSASGGGKYNEQFF
TGCAGTGCTTCCGGGGGCGGGAAATACAATGAGCAGTTCTTC
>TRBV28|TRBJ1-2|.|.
CASKRNNGYTF
TGTGCCAGCAAAAGGAACAATGGCTACACCTTC
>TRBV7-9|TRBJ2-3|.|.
CASSLGYGGTDTQYF
TGTGCCAGCAGCTTAGGATATGGCGGCACAGATACGCAGTATTTT
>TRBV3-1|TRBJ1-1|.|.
CASSQAHREAFF
TGTGCCAGCAGCCAGGCGCACAGGGAAGCTTTCTTT
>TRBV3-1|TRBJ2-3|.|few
CASLGHTDTQYF
TGTGCCAGCCTGGGGCACACAGATACGCAGTATTTT
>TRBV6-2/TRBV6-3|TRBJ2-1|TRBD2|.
CATRLAPYNEQFF
TGTGCCACCCGACTAGCGCCCTACAATGAGCAGTTCTTC
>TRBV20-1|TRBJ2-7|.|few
CSAAPPVGSYEQYF
TGCAGTGCTGCCCCCCCAGTGGGATCCTACGAGCAGTACTTC
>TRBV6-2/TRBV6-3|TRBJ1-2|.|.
CASRPYNDGTIIDGYTF
TGTGCCAGCCGTCCTTATAACGACGGGACTATCATAGATGGCTACACCTTC
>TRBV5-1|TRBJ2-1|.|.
CASSLEGTSYNEQFF
TGCGCCAGCAGCTTGGAGGGGACCTCCTACAATGAGCAGTTCTTC
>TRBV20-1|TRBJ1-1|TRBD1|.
CSARGGTGGITEAFF
TGCAGTGCTAGAGGGGGTACAGGGGGAATCACTGAAGCTTTCTTT
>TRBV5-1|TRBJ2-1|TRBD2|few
CASGDYRAKQFF
TGCGCCAGCGGGGACTACCGAGCGAAGCAGTTCTTC
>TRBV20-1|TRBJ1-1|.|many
CSARETGFTEAFF
TGCAGTGCTAGGGAAACAGGGTTCACTGAAGCTTTCTTT
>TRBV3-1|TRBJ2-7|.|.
CASSPRDGGTVHEQYF
TGTGCCAGCAGCCCTAGGGATGGGGGCACAGTCCACGAGCAGTACTTC
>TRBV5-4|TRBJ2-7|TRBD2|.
CASSGGDLLAYEQYF
TGTGCCAGCAGCGGGGGGGACTTACTCGCCTACGAGCAGTACTTC
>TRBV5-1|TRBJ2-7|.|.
CASSSGIRYEQYF
TGCGCCAGCAGTTCTGGGATCCGCTACGAGCAGTACTTC
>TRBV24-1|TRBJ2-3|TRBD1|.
CATSDFLSGTGATDTQYF
TGTGCCACCAGTGATTTCCTATCGGGGACAGGTGCCACAGATACGCAGTATTTT
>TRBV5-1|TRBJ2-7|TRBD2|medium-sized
CASSQTLAGESEQYF
TGCGCCAGCAGCCAAACATTAGCGGGGGAGTCGGAGCAGTACTTC
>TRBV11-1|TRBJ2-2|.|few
CASSTDIRNTGELFF
TGTGCCAGCTCGACCGACATCCGGAACACCGGGGAGCTGTTTTTT
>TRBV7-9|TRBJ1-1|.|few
CASSLEDTAFF
TGTGCCAGCAGCTTAGAGGATACAGCTTTCTTT
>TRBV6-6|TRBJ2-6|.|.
CASSASGFGANVLTF
TGTGCCAGCAGTGCCTCTGGGTTTGGGGCCAACGTCCTGACTTTC
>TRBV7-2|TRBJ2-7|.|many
CASSPDRVKTGEQYF
TGTGCCAGCAGCCCCGACAGAGTAAAAACGGGGGAGCAGTACTTC
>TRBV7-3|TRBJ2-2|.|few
CASSTGFNTGELFF
TGTGCCAGCAGCACGGGATTTAACACCGGGGAGCTGTTTTTT
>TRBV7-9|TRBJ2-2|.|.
CASSRLETGELFF
TGTGCCAGCAGCCGGCTCGAGACCGGGGAGCTGTTTTTT
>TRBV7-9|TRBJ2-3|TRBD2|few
CASSLPSGIATDTQYF
TGTGCCAGCAGCTTACCTAGCGGGATAGCCACAGATACGCAGTATTTT
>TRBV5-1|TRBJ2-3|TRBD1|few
CASSSDYRGDTQYF
TGCGCCAGCAGCTCGGATTACAGGGGAGATACGCAGTATTTT
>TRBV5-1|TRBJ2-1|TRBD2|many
CASRGTSGHNEQFF
TGCGCCAGCAGAGGGACTAGCGGTCACAATGAGCAGTTCTTC
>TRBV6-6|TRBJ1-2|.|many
CASRSAALTF
TGTGCCAGCAGGTCTGCGGCCCTCACCTTC
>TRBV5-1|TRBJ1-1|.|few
CASSLQDPNTEAFF
TGCGCCAGCAGCTTACAGGACCCCAACACTGAAGCTTTCTTT
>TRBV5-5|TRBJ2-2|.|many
CASSYTGLTGELFF
TGTGCCAGCAGCTACACAGGGTTGACCGGGGAGCTGTTTTTT
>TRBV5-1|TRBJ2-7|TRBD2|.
CASSLRPSGVRSEQYF
TGCGCCAGCAGCTTGAGGCCTAGCGGGGTCAGGAGCGAGCAGTACTTC
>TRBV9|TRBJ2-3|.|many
CASNVGDTDTQYF
TGTGCCAGCAATGTCGGGGACACAGATACGCAGTATTTT
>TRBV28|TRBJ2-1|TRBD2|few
CASERVSGGYNEQFF
TGTGCCAGCGAGAGAGTTAGCGGGGGTTACAATGAGCAGTTCTTC
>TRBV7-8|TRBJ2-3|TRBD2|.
CASSLGRTERGFTDTQYF
TGTGCCAGCAGCTTAGGGAGGACGGAGCGGGGTTTCACAGATACGCAGTATTTT
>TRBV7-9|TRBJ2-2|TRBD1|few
CASSLASGTGSGELFF
TGTGCCAGCAGCTTAGCGTCCGGGACAGGGTCCGGGGAGCTGTTTTTT
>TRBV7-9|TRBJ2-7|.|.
CASSPIGLDEQYF
TGTGCCAGCAGTCCAATCGGACTGGACGAGCAGTACTTC
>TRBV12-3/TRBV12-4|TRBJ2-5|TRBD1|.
CASSLTTGTETQYF
TGTGCCAGCAGTTTAACGACAGGGACGGAGACCCAGTACTTC
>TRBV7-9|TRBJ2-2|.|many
CASSFGGNTGELFF
TGTGCCAGCAGCTTCGGGGGGAACACCGGGGAGCTGTTTTTT
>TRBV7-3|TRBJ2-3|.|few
CASSSYLAATDTQYF
TGTGCCAGCAGCTCCTACTTAGCCGCCACAGATACGCAGTATTTT
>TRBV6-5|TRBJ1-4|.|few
CASSYGVRGGKLFF
TGTGCCAGCAGTTACGGCGTTCGGGGCGGAAAACTGTTTTTT
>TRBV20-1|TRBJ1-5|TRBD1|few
CSAEFRGNHQPQHF
TGCAGTGCTGAATTCAGGGGGAACCATCAGCCCCAGCATTTT
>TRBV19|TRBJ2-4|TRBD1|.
CAIADRLNIQYF
TGTGCCATTGCGGACAGGTTAAACATTCAGTACTTC
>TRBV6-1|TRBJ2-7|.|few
CASSVQRAPDHEQYF
TGTGCCAGCAGTGTTCAGCGGGCCCCCGACCACGAGCAGTACTTC
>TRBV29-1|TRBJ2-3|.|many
CSVETKVRTQYF
TGCAGCGTTGAAACAAAGGTTAGGACGCAGTATTTT
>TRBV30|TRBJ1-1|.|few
CAWSRSGFDTEAFF
TGTGCCTGGAGTAGGTCCGGGTTTGACACTGAAGCTTTCTTT
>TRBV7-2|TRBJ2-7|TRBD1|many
CASSPDRDRGYEQYF
TGTGCCAGCAGCCCGGACAGGGATAGAGGCTACGAGCAGTACTTC
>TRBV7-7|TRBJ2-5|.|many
CASSPQIGGQETQYF
TGTGCTAGCAGCCCACAGATAGGGGGGCAAGAGACCCAGTACTTC
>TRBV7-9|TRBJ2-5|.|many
CASSLGTETQYF
TGTGCCAGCAGCTTAGGAACGGAGACCCAGTACTTC